The clone carrying this T cell receptor (beta chain) was detected a few times. This specimen comes from a study of T cells in Graves' hyperthyroidism and ophthalmopathy. Amplification targeted TCR beta CDR3 regions from RNA transcripts. A set of HTBI primers served as the primers for a first-round RT-PCR of the TCR CDR3. TCRdb re-derived calls from the multiplex PCR reads in MiXCR, one entry per CDR3 protein. The sample lists some 770,000 distinct CDR3 sequences; roughly 15% were seen once. V was pared by 1 base and J by 5 bases, with 12 bases between. Per germline, CDR1 LNHDA and CDR2 SQIVND (reference sequence). The CDR3 sequence is 14 residues long.

Sequenced input: blood. V and J are TRBV19 and TRBJ2-7; D is uncertain. This sequence was found in a man between 18 and 29 years old with Graves' hyperthyroidism. The CDR3 nucleotides are TGTGCCAGTAGTATAGGAGCTGGGGTCCACGAGCAGTACTTC. This sequence encodes CASSIGAGVHEQYF.